One sample yielded the 24 T cell receptor beta chains listed below, sequenced in a study of breast tumors, draining lymph nodes, adjacent tissues. Breast cancer patients provided tissue from their axillary draining lymph nodes. TCRdb redid the calling of the multiplex PCR reads with MiXCR, one entry per CDR3 protein. The repertoire holds approximately 250,000 distinct CDR3 sequences, with under 40% as singletons. Sequencing was performed on axillary lymph node tissue. All receptors derive from a female donor with breast cancer. Some clones in this sample may be carry-over from other donors' samples.

This clonotype occurred many times. This rearrangement joins TRBV4-2 to TRBJ2-7; D is perhaps TRBD2 (7 bases). The germline V gene encodes CDR1 LGHNA and CDR2 YNFKEQ. This CDR3 is 14 amino acids long. Trimming took off 1 base at V and 4 bases at J, with 11 bases between the two ends. CDR3 loop: CASSQGRGRYEQYF. The CDR3 nucleotides are TGTGCCAGCAGCCAAGGGCGGGGGCGATACGAGCAGTACTTC.

This clonotype was recorded many times. The chain joins TRBV19 to TRBJ2-3; D remains unclear. Between the trimmed V and J ends, which lost 2 bases and 2 bases, there was a span of 8 bases. CDR1 and CDR2 from the germline V gene are LNHDA and SQIVND (reference sequence). This CDR3 comprises 14 residues. CDR3 region: CASSIRELTDTQYF. The CDR3 nucleotides read TGTGCCAGTAGTATAAGGGAACTCACAGATACGCAGTATTTT.

This clonotype showed up just once. Given a much more abundant clone one base away, this may be a read error. CDR3 protein: CASSVGLGLAGVSEQFF. The CDR3 DNA is TGTGCCAGCAGCGTAGGTCTCGGACTAGCGGGAGTCTCTGAGCAGTTCTTC. The J gene is TRBJ2-1, the V gene TRBV9; 13 bases map to TRBD2. With 0 bases clipped from V and 9 bases from J, the junction kept 9 bases outside the gene matches. The CDR3 contains 17 residues. Germline assignment: CDR1 SGDLS and CDR2 YYNGEE.

This clonotype was seen many times. The V call is TRBV20-1, the J call TRBJ2-5; 11 positions match TRBD2. V trimming: 1 base; J trimming: 4 bases; junction bases outside the gene matches: 2. The germline CDR1 and CDR2 sequences are DFQATT and SNEGSKA (reference sequence). This CDR3 region has 14 residues. The DNA of the CDR3 is TGCAGTGCTAGAGGACTAGCGGGGCCAGAGACCCAGTACTTC. It codes for CSARGLAGPETQYF.

The V and J genes are TRBV6-1 and TRBJ2-7; D is perhaps TRBD1 or TRBD2 (5 bases each). Germline lookup yields CDR1 MNHNS and CDR2 SASEGT. The germline V and J ends were trimmed by 1 base and 6 bases, with 13 bases remaining between them. This CDR3 has 14 amino acids. The DNA of the CDR3 is TGTGCCAGCAGTGAAGTATTCGGGGCAGCCGAGCAGTACTTC. Residues: CASSEVFGAAEQYF.

The sample holds many counts of this clonotype. The genes are TRBV20-1 and TRBJ2-7; 11 nucleotides align to TRBD2. The CDR3 length is 14 residues. Trimming cost V 6 bases and J 2 bases; bases outside gene matches: 6. The germline V gene has CDR1 DFQATT and CDR2 SNEGSKA (reference sequence). CDR3: CSAGLGLAAYEQYF. The CDR3 region has the DNA TGCAGTGCGGGATTGGGACTAGCGGCCTACGAGCAGTACTTC.

This clonotype was seen ten or more times. V gene TRBV2 combines with J gene TRBJ1-6; D gene uncertain. Trimming took 5 bases from V and 10 from J, leaving 6 bases between them. Germline loops: CDR1 SNHLY, CDR2 FYNNEI. The CDR3 runs to 11 residues. The CDR3 sequence is CASSSASPLHF. CDR3 in DNA: TGTGCCAGCAGTTCCGCATCACCCCTCCACTTT. Using reference TRBV2 and TRBJ1-6 for the parts outside the CDR3, the full variable domain is EPEVTQTPSHQVTQMGQEVILRCVPISNHLYFYWYRQILGQKVEFLVSFYNNEISEKSEIFDDQFSVERPDGSNFTLKIRSTKLEDSAMYFCASSSASPLHFGNGTRLTVT.

The chain uses TRBV3-1 and TRBJ2-1; 12 bases fit TRBD2. The V and J ends lost 0 bases and 4 bases, in that order; junction bases with no gene match: 10. The CDR3 length is 19 residues. The germline gives CDR1 LGHDT, CDR2 YNNKEL (reference sequence). The CDR3 nucleotides are TGTGCCAGCAGCCAAGATCTTCCTGGACTAGCGGGGATTTACAATGAGCAGTTCTTC. Its translation: CASSQDLPGLAGIYNEQFF.

This clonotype was recorded at least ten times. CDR3 coding DNA: TGTGCCAGCAGACAACTAGCGTCGGAGACCCAGTACTTC. Amino acid sequence: CASRQLASETQYF. The chain combines TRBV3-1 with TRBJ2-5, with TRBD2 identical over 7 bases. Trimming took 6 bases from V and 5 from J; bases not matched to a gene: 6. Germline CDR1 LGHDT, CDR2 YNNKEL (reference sequence). The CDR3 extends over 13 amino acids.

The sample holds a few counts of this clonotype. The chain is built from TRBV5-6 and TRBJ2-5; either TRBD1 or TRBD2 may fit D (6 bases each). Germline V lookup: CDR1 SGHDT, CDR2 YYEEEE. There are 13 residues in the CDR3. V was shortened by 2 bases and J by 4 bases, with 9 bases between the two germline ends. CDR3 nucleotide sequence: TGTGCCAGCAGCTTTAGGGGGGCAGAGACCCAGTACTTC. Its translation: CASSFRGAETQYF.

The chain combines TRBV9 with TRBJ1-2; D uncertain. The CDR3 has 15 residues. In germline, CDR1 is SGDLS, CDR2 YYNGEE. V lost 5 bases and J lost 7, with 21 bases in between. The CDR3 loop is CASSAEPGNSGGYTF. DNA of the CDR3: TGTGCCAGCAGTGCCGAGCCAGGTAACAGCGGTGGCTACACCTTC. The full variable domain, rest sourced from reference TRBV9 and TRBJ1-2, is DSGVTQTPKHLITATGQRVTLRCSPRSGDLSVYWYQQSLDQGLQFLIQYYNGEERAKGNILERFSAQQFPDLHSELNLSSLELGDSALYFCASSAEPGNSGGYTFGSGTRLTVV.

This clonotype was observed many times. The CDR3 loop reads CASSMSSGVTNTGELFF. DNA of the CDR3: TGTGCCAGTAGTATGTCTAGCGGGGTAACGAACACCGGGGAGCTGTTTTTT. J is TRBJ2-2 and V is TRBV19; 9 nucleotides line up with TRBD2. The CDR3 contains 17 residues. V shed 3 bases and J 0 bases; nucleotides not matched to a gene: 5. CDR1 and CDR2 (germline): LNHDA, SQIVND (reference sequence).

This clonotype turned up a few times. The chain combines TRBV7-6 with TRBJ2-5, with 11 bases fitting TRBD2. J lost 5 bases, V lost 2 bases, and 7 bases had no gene match. CDR1 is SGHVS and CDR2 is FNYEAQ in the germline V gene. The CDR3 is 16 residues long. CDR3 DNA sequence: TGTGCCAGCAGCTTAAATAGCGGGAGGGCCTCGGAGACCCAGTACTTC. The encoded protein is CASSLNSGRASETQYF. The variable domain in full, with the rest retrieved from reference TRBV7-6 and TRBJ2-5, is GAGVSQSPRYKVTKRGQDVALRCDPISGHVSLYWYRQALGQGPEFLTYFNYEAQQDKSGLPNDRFSAERPEGSISTLTIQRTEQRDSAMYRCASSLNSGRASETQYFGPGTRLLVL.

This clonotype was seen only once. A much larger clone is a single base away; this may be a read error. The chain combines TRBV6-1 with TRBJ1-2; D not resolved. Trimming removed 6 bases at V and 6 bases at J, with 8 bases between. This CDR3 contains 11 residues. Germline CDR1 is MNHNS and CDR2 is SASEGT. The CDR3 reads CASRQVDGYTF. The DNA for the CDR3 is TGTGCCAGCAGGCAAGTAGATGGCTACACCTTC.

Comment on this clonotype: With a much larger clone just one base away, this may be a read error. The CDR3 DNA follows: TGTGCCAGCAGCCCAGAGGGCTGGGGGGCGTACAATGAGCAGTTCTTC. It is translated as CASSPEGWGAYNEQFF. V usage is TRBV4-2 and J usage is TRBJ2-1, with D perhaps given as TRBD1 or TRBD2 (6 bases each). Per the germline V gene, CDR1 is LGHNA and CDR2 is YNFKEQ. The V end lost 4 bases, the J end lost 4 bases, and 17 bases lay between the germline ends. This CDR3 has 16 residues.

This clonotype was recorded at least ten times. This sequence joins TRBV5-4 and TRBJ1-2; no clear D. This CDR3 region has 13 residues. CDR1 and CDR2 (germline): SGHNT, YYREEE (reference sequence). Trimming stripped 1 base from V and 8 bases from J, with 12 bases between. The CDR3 coding sequence is TGTGCCAGCAGCTTGTTTTTGTCGCTCGGCTACACCTTC. Translation gives CASSLFLSLGYTF.

There are a few counts of this clonotype. V usage is TRBV7-2 and J usage is TRBJ1-1, with D hard to call. Trimming took 6 bases from V and 1 from J, leaving 9 bases between them. The length of the CDR3 is 13 residues. Germline V gene sequence: CDR1 SGHTA, CDR2 FQGNSA. The CDR3 DNA reads TGTGCCAGCAGGGTTCGGGGGAACACTGAAGCTTTCTTT. Translating gives CASRVRGNTEAFF. The complete variable domain, with remaining parts taken from reference TRBV7-2 and TRBJ1-1, reads GAGVSQSPSNKVTEKGKDVELRCDPISGHTALYWYRQSLGQGLEFLIYFQGNSAPDKSGLPSDRFSAERTGGSVSTLTIQRTQQEDSAVYLCASRVRGNTEAFFGQGTRLTVV.

This clonotype was seen a handful of times. This sequence may be a read error, since a much larger clone differs from it by one base. This chain connects TRBV7-2 to TRBJ1-4, with a possible D match to TRBD2 (6 bases). The J call may be mistaken, given a closer DNA end match to TRBJ2-2. Germline-derived CDR1 and CDR2 are SGHTA and FQGNSA. The CDR3 runs 12 residues. CDR3 sequence (DNA): TGTGCCAGCAATCGGGGGACCGGGGAGCTGTTTTTT. Protein product: CASNRGTGELFF.

In its sample, this clonotype was seen many times. The chain is built from TRBV7-9 and TRBJ2-1, with 9 bases matching TRBD2. Germline V gene sequence: CDR1 SEHNR, CDR2 FQNEAQ (reference sequence). The CDR3 is 19 residues long. Trimming cost V 3 bases and J 5 bases; bases outside gene matches: 17. CDR3 sequence (DNA): TGTGCCAGCAGCTTCCCTGGGGCCCACTCCCGACTAGCGGACAATGAGCAGTTCTTC. Its protein is CASSFPGAHSRLADNEQFF.

This clonotype was counted a few times. This chain connects TRBV6-2 or TRBV6-3 to TRBJ1-5, with D hard to call. Looked up from germline, CDR1 is MNHEY and CDR2 is SVGEGT. The ends were cut back, 9 bases at V and 3 bases at J, with 12 bases in the middle. This CDR3 is built from 13 residues. The CDR3 reads CASGRSLNQPQHF. CDR3 in DNA: TGTGCCAGTGGCCGGAGCCTCAATCAGCCCCAGCATTTT.

This clonotype was detected many times. V and J are TRBV20-1 and TRBJ2-1, with 7 positions matching TRBD2. Trimming took 6 bases from V and 5 from J; bases not matched to a gene: 16. Germline CDR1 is DFQATT and CDR2 is SNEGSKA (reference sequence). CDR3 length equals 16 residues. The CDR3 sequence: CSATWGEGRWDNEQFF. The CDR3, as DNA: TGCAGTGCAACCTGGGGGGAGGGCCGGTGGGACAATGAGCAGTTCTTC.

This clonotype was seen many times. The chain uses TRBV6-5 and TRBJ2-1; 12 bases agree with TRBD2. V trimming: 6 bases; J trimming: 8 bases; junction bases outside the gene matches: 5. This CDR3 contains 14 residues. CDR1 and CDR2 (germline): MNHEY, SVGAGI. The CDR3 sequence is CASRPTSGSYEQFF. CDR3 coding DNA: TGTGCCAGCAGGCCGACTAGCGGGAGTTATGAGCAGTTCTTC.

There are many counts of this clonotype. This rearrangement joins TRBV5-1 to TRBJ2-1, with 7 bases aligning to TRBD2. V shed 1 base, J shed 4 bases, and the junction held 2 bases outside the gene matches. The CDR3 totals 14 residues. In germline, CDR1 is SGHRS, CDR2 YFSETQ. DNA for the CDR3: TGCGCCAGCAGCTTGAGGGAGGGTTACAATGAGCAGTTCTTC. Translated, it gives CASSLREGYNEQFF.

In its sample, this clonotype was seen many times. The chain employs TRBV2 and TRBJ2-7; the D gene is possibly TRBD2 (6 bases). Deletions cut 7 bases from V and 10 bases from J, with 17 bases between. Germline V lookup: CDR1 SNHLY, CDR2 FYNNEI. CDR3 length: 12 amino acids. The CDR3 DNA follows: TGTGCCAGCACGGGAGATCGACCGTCCCAGTACTTC. This translates into CASTGDRPSQYF.